A selection of T cell receptor beta chains follows, all from one sample in a study of response to subunit inactivated influenza vaccine. TCRdb re-called the RT-PCR reads through MiXCR, storing one row per CDR3 protein. This sample yields over 150,000 distinct CDR3 sequences, of which over 13% are seen a single time; under 30% belongs to the top ten. The sample consisted of CD8+ T cells sorted from PBMCs, taken more than 4 days after vaccination. The receptors were gathered from a man aged 45-65 years who received an inactivated influenza vaccine. Both conserved end residues are part of each CDR3. The D gene is left open where the match is weak. Part of the rows lack a size; the others show once, few, many or a class for expanded clones.

J gene	D gene	V gene	clone size	CDR3 protein	CDR3 DNA
TRBJ2-1	TRBD2	TRBV11-2	few	CASSWEGHNEQFF	TGTGCCAGCAGCTGGGAGGGTCACAATGAGCAGTTCTTC
TRBJ1-1	TRBD1	TRBV2	.	CASRDRGTEAFF	TGTGCCAGCAGGGACAGGGGCACTGAAGCTTTCTTT
TRBJ2-7	.	TRBV4-2	.	CASSQERDEVEEQYF	TGTGCCAGCAGCCAGGAACGGGACGAGGTGGAGGAGCAGTACTTC
TRBJ1-2	.	TRBV28	few	CASSQTGLINYGYTF	TGTGCCAGCAGTCAAACAGGGTTGATAAACTATGGCTACACCTTC
TRBJ1-1	TRBD1	TRBV5-1	few	CASSSGTGMNTEAFF	TGCGCCAGCAGCTCCGGGACAGGAATGAACACTGAAGCTTTCTTT
TRBJ2-5	.	TRBV3-1	.	CASSQESQETQYF	TGTGCCAGCAGCCAAGAGTCGCAAGAGACCCAGTACTTC
TRBJ2-7	.	TRBV29-1	few	CSVRGLSYEQYF	TGCAGCGTCCGAGGGCTGTCCTACGAGCAGTACTTC
TRBJ2-1	TRBD2	TRBV20-1	.	CSARIQRGAHNEQFF	TGCAGTGCTAGAATCCAGCGGGGTGCCCACAATGAGCAGTTCTTC
TRBJ2-7	TRBD1	TRBV4-3	.	CASSPSGQGLYEQYF	TGCGCCAGCAGCCCCTCGGGACAGGGGCTCTACGAGCAGTACTTC
TRBJ2-7	.	TRBV14	.	CASSQILPRQGGIYEQYF	TGTGCCAGCAGTCAAATCCTCCCTCGACAGGGAGGAATCTACGAGCAGTACTTC
TRBJ2-3	TRBD1	TRBV5-6	.	CASRGRGLDTQYF	TGTGCCAGCCGAGGTAGGGGGCTAGATACGCAGTATTTT
TRBJ2-7	.	TRBV29-1	.	CSVSQRSSFEQYF	TGCAGCGTCTCCCAGCGAAGCTCCTTCGAGCAGTACTTC
TRBJ2-7	.	TRBV7-9	.	CASSLGRYREQYF	TGTGCCAGCAGCCTAGGACGGTACAGGGAGCAGTACTTC
TRBJ2-7	.	TRBV5-6	.	CASSLGIVYEQYF	TGTGCCAGCAGCTTGGGCATCGTCTACGAGCAGTACTTC
TRBJ2-3	.	TRBV12-3/TRBV12-4	few	CASSFRQHTDTQYF	TGTGCCAGCAGTTTCCGACAGCACACAGATACGCAGTATTTT
TRBJ2-7	TRBD2	TRBV6-2/TRBV6-3	.	CASSYDGTSGIYEQYF	TGTGCCAGCAGTTACGACGGGACTAGCGGGATCTACGAGCAGTACTTC
TRBJ2-5	.	TRBV7-9	.	CASRVEENRDLEYF	TGTGCCAGCCGCGTAGAGGAAAACCGGGATCTAGAGTACTTC
TRBJ2-2	TRBD1	TRBV2	.	CASSPGTGGITGELFF	TGTGCCAGCAGCCCCGGGACAGGGGGCATCACCGGGGAGCTGTTTTTT
TRBJ2-5	TRBD2	TRBV3-1	.	CASSQEGVAGGIQETQYF	TGTGCCAGCAGCCAAGAGGGGGTAGCGGGGGGAATCCAAGAGACCCAGTACTTC
TRBJ2-2	TRBD2	TRBV27	few	CASSEGLAGYTGELFF	TGTGCCAGCAGTGAAGGACTAGCGGGATACACCGGGGAGCTGTTTTTT
TRBJ1-6	TRBD1	TRBV11-2	few	CASSDRVNSPLHF	TGTGCCAGCAGCGACAGGGTTAATTCACCCCTCCACTTT
TRBJ2-3	.	TRBV5-5	.	CASSFTLTDTQYF	TGTGCCAGCAGCTTCACACTCACAGATACGCAGTATTTT
TRBJ2-5	TRBD2	TRBV6-5	.	CASSSTSGGAETQYF	TGTGCCAGCAGTTCTACTAGCGGGGGGGCGGAGACCCAGTACTTC
TRBJ2-1	.	TRBV27	.	CASSSGVNLYNEQFF	TGTGCCAGCAGTTCGGGGGTGAACCTTTACAATGAGCAGTTCTTC
TRBJ1-5	.	TRBV4-1	.	CASSQVEGGSQHF	TGCGCCAGCAGCCAAGTAGAAGGGGGGTCCCAGCATTTT
TRBJ2-5	TRBD2	TRBV10-3	.	CAISESSGGMETQYF	TGTGCCATCAGTGAGTCCAGCGGGGGGATGGAGACCCAGTACTTC
TRBJ2-5	.	TRBV19	few	CASAKWGVGVQETQYF	TGTGCCAGCGCTAAATGGGGTGTCGGAGTACAAGAGACCCAGTACTTC
TRBJ2-7	.	TRBV28	few	CASACWFYEQYF	TGTGCCAGCGCCTGCTGGTTTTACGAGCAGTACTTC
TRBJ2-1	TRBD2	TRBV24-1	many	CATSDWTSGDNEQFF	TGTGCCACCAGTGACTGGACTAGCGGGGACAATGAGCAGTTCTTC
TRBJ2-1	.	TRBV5-5	.	CASSFGRVSYNEQFF	TGTGCCAGCAGCTTCGGTAGGGTCTCCTACAATGAGCAGTTCTTC
TRBJ2-7	.	TRBV6-2/TRBV6-3	.	CASSWGQGSYEQYF	TGTGCCAGCAGTTGGGGCCAAGGGTCCTACGAGCAGTACTTC
TRBJ2-7	.	TRBV7-9	.	CASSLQRTSNEQYF	TGTGCCAGCAGCTTACAAAGGACTTCGAATGAGCAGTACTTC
TRBJ1-2	.	TRBV10-2	.	CASSELGWSLNYGYTF	TGCGCCAGCAGTGAGCTCGGGTGGAGCCTAAACTATGGCTACACCTTC
TRBJ2-1	TRBD2	TRBV29-1	.	CSVRLAGTNEQFF	TGCAGCGTCAGACTAGCGGGGACTAATGAGCAGTTCTTC
TRBJ1-4	TRBD1	TRBV4-3	many	CASSQPIDRGERNEKLFF	TGCGCCAGCAGCCAACCCATCGACAGGGGCGAGAGGAACGAAAAACTGTTTTTT
TRBJ2-7	TRBD2	TRBV6-1	few	CASKPGGGTGWEQYF	TGTGCCAGCAAACCCGGCGGGGGGACTGGTTGGGAGCAGTACTTC
TRBJ2-5	.	TRBV7-2	few	CASSLRGWQETQYF	TGTGCCAGCAGCTTAAGGGGGTGGCAAGAGACCCAGTACTTC
TRBJ2-7	.	TRBV6-2/TRBV6-3	.	CASSYGAGDEQYF	TGTGCCAGCAGTTACGGAGCAGGGGACGAGCAGTACTTC
TRBJ1-6	.	TRBV7-8	few	CASSLGGLTYNSPLHF	TGTGCCAGCAGCTTAGGGGGCCTTACCTATAATTCACCCCTCCACTTT
TRBJ1-1	.	TRBV9	few	CASSFGWDTEAFF	TGTGCCAGCAGCTTCGGGTGGGACACTGAAGCTTTCTTT
TRBJ2-7	.	TRBV20-1	.	CSARDFYEQYF	TGCAGTGCTAGAGATTTCTACGAGCAGTACTTC
TRBJ2-2	.	TRBV4-3	few	CASSLSSGTGELFF	TGCGCCAGCAGCCTCTCATCGGGCACCGGGGAGCTGTTTTTT
TRBJ2-1	.	TRBV12-3/TRBV12-4	few	CASSFRGAEYNEQFF	TGTGCCAGCAGTTTCAGGGGGGCGGAATACAATGAGCAGTTCTTC
TRBJ2-7	.	TRBV28	.	CASSLHHLSPFYEQYF	TGTGCCAGCAGTTTACATCACCTTTCGCCCTTCTACGAGCAGTACTTC
TRBJ2-7	.	TRBV12-3/TRBV12-4	.	CASSLAGFNYEQYF	TGTGCCAGCAGTTTAGCTGGGTTTAACTACGAGCAGTACTTC